This T cell receptor beta chain was obtained from a study of cytomegalovirus exposure and HLA in healthy donors. Study-wide findings and caveats: It was about 150 TCR beta chains that were listed as cytomegalovirus-associated.

Per the germline V gene, CDR1 is LGHNA and CDR2 is YNFKEQ. Trimming took 3 bases from V and 4 from J, leaving 23 bases between them. CDR3 length equals 18 residues. As concerns this clone: Its target is unknown.

Clones were sequenced by immunoSEQ multiplex PCR, and TCRdb holds only the in-frame ones, with some missing. This table holds 70,000 to 80,000 clones, approximately 93% found once. Sequenced material: PBMCs. This receptor was identified in a woman between 18 and 29 years old in good health and CMV-seropositive. This chain links TRBV4-2 with TRBJ2-3; D perhaps matches TRBD2 (5 bases). The CDR3 DNA sequence: TGTGCCAGCAGCCACCTATCCTCGGACTCCGGTGTGGCAGATACGCAGTATTTT. Translated, it gives CASSHLSSDSGVADTQYF.